This TCR beta chain was sequenced in a study of OX40 agonist ivuxolimab in advanced cancers. Study-wide background: Patients were given ivuxolimab, an antibody that agonizes OX40 (CD134). Age averaged roughly 60 years (range about 20 to 80), and 80% to 90% were male.

Germline assignment: CDR1 MNHEY and CDR2 SMNVEV (reference sequence). This CDR3 has 17 amino acids. The trim removed 4 bases at V and 4 bases at J, leaving 13 bases unmatched. Regarding this clone: The antigen is not known.

Assay: immunoSEQ multiplex PCR; the TCRdb copy retains only in-frame clones and omits some. The sample carries roughly 86,000 clones, over 80% recorded once. Points from the study as a whole: With doses of 0.1-3.0 mg/kg, partial responders showed among the lowest clonal expansion.

Samples were taken at baseline and on day 1 of cycles 4 and 7. The sample consisted of CD4+ or CD8+ T cells sorted from blood, taken in a trial of the OX40 agonist ivuxolimab. The chain combines TRBV27 with TRBJ2-3; 8 bases line up with TRBD2. The receptor comes from an adult with an advanced solid tumor such as melanoma, head and neck, liver or kidney cancer. As DNA, the CDR3 is TGTGCCAGCAGTTCGGGGTTTCGAGCGGGAGCAGCAGATACGCAGTATTTT. Translated: CASSSGFRAGAADTQYF.